The 22 T cell receptor beta chains presented below share a single source sample, sequenced in a study of cytomegalovirus exposure and HLA in healthy donors. The PCR was carried out with 60 Vbeta primers and 13 Jbeta primers. Here immunoSEQ multiplex PCR was the method, and the copy in TCRdb shows in-frame clones only, minus some. The repertoire holds approximately 260,000 clones, with approximately 84% as singletons. Source material: PBMCs. These receptors all come from a woman aged 40 to 49 in good health and CMV-seropositive.

This rearrangement joins TRBV7-2 to TRBJ2-7; 9 bases line up with TRBD2. The germline CDR1 and CDR2 sequences are SGHTA and FQGNSA. Losses at the gene ends were 3 bases for V and 2 bases for J; bases not matched to a gene: 2. This CDR3 comprises 14 residues. CDR3 region: CASSLGLAAYEQYF. DNA of the CDR3: TGTGCCAGCAGCTTGGGACTAGCAGCCTACGAGCAGTACTTC.

The chain combines TRBV6-1 with TRBJ2-3; no reliable D call. The V gene lost 3 bases and the J gene lost 6 bases, with 10 bases spanning the gap. The CDR3 extends over 13 amino acids. Germline V gene lookup returns CDR1 MNHNS and CDR2 SASEGT. In DNA form, the CDR3 reads TGTGCCAGCAGTGATTCGTCGCGCGATACGCAGTATTTT. Translation: CASSDSSRDTQYF.

The chain is built from TRBV25-1 and TRBJ2-3; D might be TRBD2 (7 bases). Trimming shortened V by 2 bases and J by 4 bases, and 19 bases separated the two germline ends. The CDR3 contains 17 residues. The germline V gene has CDR1 MGHDK and CDR2 SYGVNS. The CDR3 region has the DNA TGTGCCAGCAGTGAACCCTCCGGGGGGCGCCGGGCAGATACGCAGTATTTT. Its translation is CASSEPSGGRRADTQYF.

This chain links TRBV28 with TRBJ1-2, with a possible D match to TRBD1 (5 bases). Germline-derived CDR1 and CDR2 are MDHEN and SYDVKM. The CDR3 has 19 amino acids. V lost 4 bases and J lost 7, with 31 bases in between. The CDR3 nucleotides read TGTGCCAGCAGTTCTACCCGTCGGTATTCCCCTGACAGTGACGGTGGCTACACCTTC. This codes for CASSSTRRYSPDSDGGYTF.

The CDR3 nucleotides read TGCGCCAGCAGCTTGGAGACAGGCCAAGGGAGAAACACCATATATTTT. Translated: CASSLETGQGRNTIYF. The chain couples TRBV5-1 to TRBJ1-3; a possible D gene is TRBD1 (6 bases). This CDR3 is built from 16 residues. Germline V CDR1 and CDR2: SGHRS, YFSETQ. With 0 bases removed from V and 5 bases from J, the gap between germline ends came to 15 bases.

This clone was detected only a few times. This chain connects TRBV7-2 to TRBJ1-4; the match to TRBD1 covers 9 bases. This CDR3 contains 16 residues. The germline gives CDR1 SGHTA, CDR2 FQGNSA. The V and J ends lost 5 bases and 0 bases, in that order; junction bases with no gene match: 4. The CDR3 coding sequence is TGTGCCAGCAGCAAGACAGGGGGATCAACTAATGAAAAACTGTTTTTT. Translation gives CASSKTGGSTNEKLFF.

J is TRBJ2-5 and V is TRBV11-2, with D uncertain. The germline CDR1 and CDR2 sequences are SGHAT and FQNNGV. The CDR3 spans 11 residues. Trimming shortened V by 5 bases and J by 2 bases, and 3 bases separated the two germline ends. This CDR3 is CASSRQETQYF. CDR3 sequence (DNA): TGTGCCAGCAGCCGTCAAGAGACCCAGTACTTC.

The J gene is TRBJ2-3, the V gene TRBV19, with D unresolved. The CDR3 runs to 14 residues. CDR1 LNHDA and CDR2 SQIVND come from the germline V gene (reference sequence). V lost 6 bases and J lost 2, with 12 bases in between. This CDR3 is CASRSQTHTDTQYF. DNA of the CDR3: TGTGCCAGTAGGTCCCAGACACACACAGATACGCAGTATTTT.

The genes are TRBV7-2 and TRBJ2-3, with 9 bases fitting TRBD1. CDR3 length: 14 amino acids. Per the germline V gene, CDR1 is SGHTA and CDR2 is FQGNSA. Trimming at V came to 5 bases and at J to 3 bases, leaving 3 bases not matched to a gene. As DNA, the CDR3 is TGTGCCAGCAGCGAGGACAGGGGAACAGATACGCAGTATTTT. Its translation: CASSEDRGTDTQYF.

The gene calls are TRBV5-4 and TRBJ2-6; maybe TRBD2 (7 bases). V dropped 5 bases and J dropped 0 bases, with 18 bases sitting between them. Per the germline V gene, CDR1 is SGHNT and CDR2 is YYREEE (reference sequence). The CDR3 spans 18 residues. The DNA for the CDR3 is TGTGCCAGCAGACTAGGGGGGGTACTCAGCTCTGGGGCCAACGTCCTGACTTTC. Protein: CASRLGGVLSSGANVLTF.

This chain links TRBV30 with TRBJ1-6; tentatively, D is TRBD1 (5 bases). V was pared by 1 base and J by 9 bases, with 10 bases between. CDR3 length: 13 amino acids. The V gene's germline CDR1 is GTSNPN and CDR2 SVGIG (reference sequence). CDR3 coding DNA: TGTGCCTGGAGTGGTCAGGGTGGTTCACCCCTCCACTTT. Amino acids: CAWSGQGGSPLHF.

This rearrangement joins TRBV10-1 to TRBJ1-6; TRBD1 agrees at 7 bases. V was clipped by 8 bases and J by 8 bases; unmatched bases: 12. CDR1 and CDR2 (germline): WNHNN, SYGVQD (reference sequence). CDR3 length: 15 residues. CDR3 region: CASYLPGTVYSPLHF. For the CDR3, the DNA is TGCGCCAGCTATCTTCCCGGGACAGTGTATTCACCCCTCCACTTT.

The chain uses TRBV7-2 and TRBJ1-6, with TRBD1 identical over 7 bases. The V and J ends lost 5 bases and 10 bases, in that order; junction bases with no gene match: 8. Germline CDR1 reads SGHTA; CDR2 reads FQGNSA. This CDR3 has 14 residues. In DNA, the CDR3 is TGTGCCAGCAGCCAACAGGGGTGGGGGTCACCCCTCCACTTT. Its protein product is CASSQQGWGSPLHF.

This chain connects TRBV19 to TRBJ2-7; 15 nucleotides align to TRBD2. The germline CDR1 and CDR2 sequences are LNHDA and SQIVND (reference sequence). V lost 6 bases to trimming and J lost 2 bases; unmatched junction nucleotides: 11. This CDR3 comprises 18 residues. CDR3 region: CASSDPGLAGGVPYEQYF. The DNA of the CDR3 is TGTGCCAGTAGCGATCCGGGACTAGCGGGAGGAGTTCCCTACGAGCAGTACTTC.

This clone has a handful of counts. This chain links TRBV6-1 with TRBJ2-7; tentative D call: TRBD1 (5 bases). Germline values: CDR1 MNHNS, CDR2 SASEGT. The CDR3 is 12 residues long. With 7 bases removed from V and 3 bases from J, the gap between germline ends came to 10 bases. The CDR3 DNA sequence: TGTGCCAGCAAGGACACATTCTACGAGCAGTACTTC. Its protein product is CASKDTFYEQYF.

J is TRBJ2-2 and V is TRBV30; possibly TRBD2 for D (6 bases). The CDR3 is made up of 14 amino acids. Germline V CDR1 and CDR2: GTSNPN, SVGIG (reference sequence). V was shortened by 7 bases and J by 2 bases, with 14 bases between the two germline ends. The CDR3 DNA sequence: TGTGCCTCACCGGGGGACGGCAACACCGGGGAGCTGTTTTTT. This encodes CASPGDGNTGELFF.

V gene TRBV28 combines with J gene TRBJ1-3; no firm D call. Germline-derived CDR1 and CDR2 are MDHEN and SYDVKM. The CDR3 has 14 amino acids. The germline V and J ends were trimmed by 5 bases and 0 bases, with 8 bases remaining between them. CDR3 in amino acids: CASSPESSGNTIYF. Written as DNA, the CDR3 is TGTGCCAGCAGTCCTGAGAGCTCTGGAAACACCATATATTTT.

The chain has TRBV5-6 and TRBJ2-1; 11 bases fit TRBD2. Trimming took 0 bases from V and 7 from J; bases not matched to a gene: 9. The CDR3 is made up of 17 amino acids. Germline V gene sequence: CDR1 SGHDT, CDR2 YYEEEE. Written as DNA, the CDR3 is TGTGCCAGCAGCTTGGACGGGCCGGGACTAGCGGAGAATGAGCAGTTCTTC. Amino acids: CASSLDGPGLAENEQFF.

J is TRBJ2-5 and V is TRBV7-8; TRBD1 aligns across 12 bases. The ends lost 5 bases at V and 5 bases at J; junction bases unmatched: 9. The CDR3 spans 16 residues. CDR1 SGHVS and CDR2 FQNEAQ come from the germline V gene. This CDR3 is CASSAPGQGALETQYF. The CDR3 nucleotides are TGTGCCAGCAGCGCACCGGGACAGGGGGCCTTGGAGACCCAGTACTTC.

This chain uses TRBV30 with TRBJ1-5, with 9 bases identical to TRBD1. The V segment lost 0 bases and the J segment 0 bases; nucleotides outside the gene matches: 3. This CDR3 has 16 residues. CDR1 and CDR2 from the germline V gene are GTSNPN and SVGIG (reference sequence). The CDR3 sequence is CAWSVQGAYSNQPQHF. The CDR3 nucleotides read TGTGCCTGGAGTGTACAGGGGGCATATAGCAATCAGCCCCAGCATTTT.

The V and J genes are TRBV28 and TRBJ1-1, with a possible D match to TRBD1 (5 bases). V was clipped by 8 bases and J by 8 bases, with 18 bases between them. The CDR3 spans 13 residues. Germline V gene lookup returns CDR1 MDHEN and CDR2 SYDVKM. In DNA, the CDR3 is TGTGCCAGCCTAGTAAATCAGGGAATAGAAGCTTTCTTT. Its translation: CASLVNQGIEAFF.

This sequence joins TRBV10-3 and TRBJ2-5; 11 nucleotides line up with TRBD2. V gave up 4 bases and J gave up 2 bases; unmatched junction bases: 12. Per germline, CDR1 ENHRY and CDR2 SYGVKD. This CDR3 region has 18 residues. The CDR3 reads CAISAGGPSGRLQETQYF. The CDR3 bases are TGTGCCATCAGTGCCGGTGGGCCTAGCGGGAGGCTACAAGAGACCCAGTACTTC.